The 31 T cell receptor beta chains listed next were all sequenced from one sample in a study of cytomegalovirus exposure and HLA in healthy donors (dated 2017 in TCRdb). To prepare the library, the immunoSEQ multiplex PCR assay was applied. The multiplex PCR relied on a mix of 60 forward primers for TCR Vbeta segments and 13 reverse primers for TCR Jbeta segments. What TCRdb holds here is the immuneACCESS table cut down to in-frame rearrangements. Part of the clones is not present; checked against another copy, under half of the missing clones reflect an unresolved V gene, and the others are unexplained. This sample gives about 130,000 clones in total; approximately 85% of them show up just once. The ten most abundant clones make up approximately 1.7% of the sample. Sequencing input: PBMCs. The receptors stem from a boy younger than 18 in good health and CMV-seronegative.

Note on this clone: One end of the junction fails to match germline, which may point to a read error. The rearrangement uses TRBV7-9 and TRBJ1-2, with D possibly being TRBD1 (6 bases). This CDR3 comprises 14 residues. Germline assignment: CDR1 SEHNR and CDR2 FQNEAQ (reference sequence). The CDR3 DNA follows: TGTTCCAGCTCAACGGGGGGGCAGGACTATGGCTACACCTTC. It encodes CSSSTGGQDYGYTF.

The chain couples TRBV10-3 to TRBJ1-1, with TRBD1 matching 10 bases. The CDR3 runs 14 residues. Germline V gene sequence: CDR1 ENHRY, CDR2 SYGVKD. J was trimmed by 6 bases and V by 6 bases; bases with no gene match: 7. The CDR3 region has the DNA TGTGCCATCAGGAGGACAGGGGGTAGTCCTGAAGCTTTCTTT. Translating gives CAIRRTGGSPEAFF.

The rearrangement uses TRBV27 and TRBJ1-1, with D perhaps matching TRBD1 (5 bases). The germline V and J ends were trimmed by 4 bases and 5 bases, with 14 bases remaining between them. The CDR3 is 14 amino acids. Looked up from germline, CDR1 is MNHEY and CDR2 is SMNVEV (reference sequence). The CDR3 protein is CASSSRDRGTEAFF. Here the CDR3 DNA reads TGTGCCAGCAGTTCCCGGGACCGGGGGACTGAAGCTTTCTTT.

This chain links TRBV9 with TRBJ1-2; D may be TRBD1 (5 bases). In germline, CDR1 is SGDLS, CDR2 YYNGEE. With 2 bases removed from V and 3 bases from J, the gap between germline ends came to 14 bases. This CDR3 region has 15 residues. The CDR3 loop reads CASSVEPGGDYGYTF. CDR3 in DNA: TGTGCCAGCAGCGTCGAGCCGGGAGGGGACTATGGCTACACCTTC.

This chain links TRBV5-1 with TRBJ2-5; D may be TRBD1 (6 bases). V was trimmed by 5 bases and J by 5 bases, leaving 13 bases between them. Germline CDR1 SGHRS, CDR2 YFSETQ. CDR3 length: 13 amino acids. The CDR3 sequence is CASRPGQLETQYF. In DNA form, the CDR3 reads TGCGCCAGCAGACCCGGACAGTTGGAGACCCAGTACTTC.

The DNA for the CDR3 is TGTGCCAGCAGCTTATTAAGGGAGACGAACACCGGGGAGCTGTTTTTT. This codes for CASSLLRETNTGELFF. The V call is TRBV11-2, the J call TRBJ2-2; a weak D match, TRBD2 (5 bases). The CDR3 extends over 16 amino acids. CDR1 SGHAT and CDR2 FQNNGV come from the germline V gene. Trimming pared 2 bases from V and 0 bases from J, leaving 10 bases between.

This clone has just one count. The V gene is TRBV7-2, the J gene TRBJ2-7; a weak D match, TRBD1 (6 bases). Germline V gene data show CDR1 as SGHTA and CDR2 as FQGNSA. Trimming took off 1 base at V and 2 bases at J, with 18 bases between the two ends. This CDR3 is 17 amino acids long. The CDR3 nucleotides are TGTGCCAGCAGCTTAGGGCCACAGGGTGTTGAAACCTACGAGCAGTACTTC. It codes for CASSLGPQGVETYEQYF.

The chain links TRBV7-7 to TRBJ2-1; a weak D match, TRBD2 (6 bases). The V end lost 3 bases, the J end lost 6 bases, and 9 bases lay between the germline ends. CDR1 and CDR2 from the germline V gene are SSHAT and FNYEAQ (reference sequence). The CDR3 sequence is 13 residues long. CDR3: CASSLGEVNEQFF. In nucleotides, the CDR3 is TGTGCCAGCAGCTTGGGGGAGGTCAATGAGCAGTTCTTC.

J is TRBJ1-2 and V is TRBV6-4; 9 bases fit TRBD1. Per the germline V gene, CDR1 is MRHNA and CDR2 is SNTAGT. The CDR3 spans 14 residues. J gave up 5 bases and V 4 bases, and 5 bases lay outside the gene matches. The CDR3 bases are TGTGCCAGCAGTGCTCAGACAGGGGGTTATGGCTACACCTTC. The encoded protein is CASSAQTGGYGYTF.

This sequence joins TRBV19 and TRBJ2-3, with D possibly TRBD1 on 5 matching bases. V lost 6 bases to trimming and J lost 6 bases, with 25 bases between them. Germline V lookup: CDR1 LNHDA, CDR2 SQIVND (reference sequence). CDR3 length: 17 residues. DNA of the CDR3: TGTGCCAGTAGGGGGCTGCAGGGCAATACGGAGAGGGATACGCAGTATTTT. It translates to CASRGLQGNTERDTQYF.

The rearrangement uses TRBV27 and TRBJ2-5, with TRBD1 matching over 7 bases. The CDR3 loop spans 14 amino acids. Per germline, CDR1 MNHEY and CDR2 SMNVEV (reference sequence). The J segment lost 2 bases and the V segment lost 5 bases, leaving 5 bases of the junction unmatched. The CDR3 DNA reads TGTGCCAGCAGTCTCCCGGGACAGCAAGAGACCCAGTACTTC. Translating gives CASSLPGQQETQYF.

The chain recombines TRBV18 with TRBJ2-1; possible D gene TRBD2, 6 bases. This CDR3 has 16 residues. Trimming removed 4 bases from V and 4 bases from J, with 17 bases in between. Germline V gene data show CDR1 as KGHSH and CDR2 as LQKENI. CDR3: CASSLTGTSLYNEQFF. The CDR3, as DNA: TGTGCCAGCTCACTAACCGGGACTTCTCTATACAATGAGCAGTTCTTC.

A word on this clone: This CDR3 is also generated by other DNA sequences in the sample. This sequence joins TRBV7-3 and TRBJ1-2; 7 bases map to TRBD1. The length of the CDR3 is 13 residues. Germline CDR1 SGHTA, CDR2 FQGTGA. V was clipped by 5 bases and J by 4 bases; unmatched bases: 4. Here the CDR3 reads CASSPGQVYGYTF. In DNA, the CDR3 is TGTGCCAGCAGCCCCGGACAGGTCTATGGCTACACCTTC.

The chain couples TRBV30 to TRBJ2-7; possibly TRBD2 for D (6 bases). There are 14 residues in the CDR3. Germline-derived CDR1 and CDR2 are GTSNPN and SVGIG (reference sequence). Trimming cost V 0 bases and J 2 bases, with 11 bases left between them. CDR3 DNA sequence: TGTGCCTGGAGTGTACGGCGGGATCCCTACGAGCAGTACTTC. As protein: CAWSVRRDPYEQYF.

V and J are TRBV7-2 and TRBJ1-5; D not certain. Germline V gene data show CDR1 as SGHTA and CDR2 as FQGNSA. V was clipped by 2 bases and J by 8 bases, with 16 bases between them. This CDR3 spans 15 amino acids. The CDR3 here is CASSLMEANGEPQHF. CDR3 coding DNA: TGTGCCAGCAGCTTAATGGAGGCTAACGGTGAGCCCCAGCATTTT.

This clone was observed a few times. The J gene is TRBJ2-7, the V gene TRBV6-5, with D possibly being TRBD1 (5 bases). Germline V gene data show CDR1 as MNHEY and CDR2 as SVGAGI. CDR3 length: 16 amino acids. Trimming shortened V by 2 bases and J by 2 bases, and 16 bases separated the two germline ends. CDR3 protein: CASSYLRPGRAYEQYF. The CDR3 DNA follows: TGTGCCAGCAGTTACCTCCGGCCTGGCAGGGCCTACGAGCAGTACTTC.

The chain joins TRBV19 to TRBJ2-1, with TRBD2 matching over 10 bases. Per the germline V gene, CDR1 is LNHDA and CDR2 is SQIVND (reference sequence). V shed 4 bases and J 7 bases; nucleotides not matched to a gene: 10. The CDR3 length is 16 residues. The CDR3, as DNA: TGTGCCAGTAGTAGGGGACCGGGACTAGCGCTTAATGAGCAGTTCTTC. Residues: CASSRGPGLALNEQFF.

V is TRBV29-1 and J is TRBJ1-3; 7 positions match TRBD1. CDR3 length equals 14 residues. The trim removed 4 bases at V and 5 bases at J, leaving 8 bases unmatched. CDR1 and CDR2 from the germline V gene are SQVTM and ANQGSEA. The CDR3 sequence is CSVVRRDSRNTIYF. For the CDR3, the DNA is TGCAGCGTTGTACGCCGGGACAGTCGAAACACCATATATTTT.

V usage is TRBV5-4 and J usage is TRBJ2-5; 7 bases map to TRBD1. The CDR3 totals 15 residues. Looked up from germline, CDR1 is SGHNT and CDR2 is YYREEE (reference sequence). V lost 2 bases, J lost 2 bases, and 6 bases stayed unmatched. The DNA for the CDR3 is TGTGCCAGCAGCTTCCGGGACAGTCTTCAAGAGACCCAGTACTTC. Protein sequence: CASSFRDSLQETQYF.

This clone was observed a handful of times. The rearrangement uses TRBV27 and TRBJ1-5, with D possibly matching TRBD1 (5 bases). V was trimmed by 6 bases and J by 7 bases, leaving 13 bases between them. The CDR3 is made up of 13 amino acids. CDR1 and CDR2 (germline): MNHEY, SMNVEV (reference sequence). The CDR3 here is CASRPQGEQPQHF. Here the CDR3 DNA reads TGTGCCAGCAGACCACAAGGGGAACAGCCCCAGCATTTT.

The chain joins TRBV7-9 to TRBJ1-1, with a possible D match to TRBD1 (6 bases). V lost 4 bases and J 1 base, leaving 25 bases between the germline ends. The CDR3 runs 19 residues. Germline V CDR1 and CDR2: SEHNR, FQNEAQ (reference sequence). CDR3 sequence: CASSSSIMAGAEQNTEAFF. The DNA for the CDR3 is TGTGCCAGCAGCTCATCAATTATGGCAGGGGCGGAACAGAACACTGAAGCTTTCTTT.

The chain has TRBV9 and TRBJ2-1, with D tentatively TRBD2 (5 bases). Trimming left V 4 bases short and J 5 bases short, with 19 bases between. This CDR3 has 16 amino acids. Germline CDR1 is SGDLS and CDR2 is YYNGEE. This CDR3 reads CASSTGLPFPNNEQFF. CDR3 in DNA: TGTGCCAGCAGCACTGGACTTCCCTTTCCAAACAATGAGCAGTTCTTC.

This chain joins TRBV6-1 and TRBJ1-5; D is uncertain. In germline, CDR1 is MNHNS, CDR2 SASEGT. This CDR3 is built from 15 residues. V gave up 4 bases and J gave up 4 bases, with 14 bases separating them. The CDR3 loop is CASSGQEINNQPQHF. The CDR3 nucleotides are TGTGCCAGCAGTGGGCAAGAAATCAATAATCAGCCCCAGCATTTT.

This chain connects TRBV13 to TRBJ1-3; TRBD1 matches at 9 bases. The J segment lost 4 bases and the V segment lost 5 bases, leaving 6 bases of the junction unmatched. Germline V gene data show CDR1 as PRHDT and CDR2 as FYEKMQ (reference sequence). The CDR3 runs to 15 residues. Here the CDR3 reads CASSEGTGSGNTIYF. DNA for the CDR3: TGTGCCAGCAGCGAAGGGACAGGGTCCGGAAACACCATATATTTT.

This chain joins TRBV7-9 and TRBJ2-7; perhaps TRBD1 as D (6 bases). The CDR3 sequence is 13 residues long. V lost 5 bases and J lost 3, with 11 bases in between. Germline V gives CDR1 SEHNR, CDR2 FQNEAQ (reference sequence). The CDR3 DNA reads as TGTGCCAGCAGCCAAGGACAGTACTACGAGCAGTACTTC. Protein sequence: CASSQGQYYEQYF.

In this sample, this clone turned up a few times. The chain recombines TRBV4-1 with TRBJ1-1; a weak D match, TRBD1 (5 bases). From germline, CDR1 is MGHRA and CDR2 YSYEKL. V shed 1 base and J shed 4 bases, with 10 bases lying between them. The CDR3 contains 14 residues. For the CDR3, the DNA is TGCGCCAGCAGCCAAGCGGGGGGGAGCACTGAAGCTTTCTTT. It translates to CASSQAGGSTEAFF.

The J gene is TRBJ2-3, the V gene TRBV6-6; 11 nucleotides match TRBD1. From germline, CDR1 is MNHNY and CDR2 SVGAGI (reference sequence). With V trimmed by 6 bases and J by 4 bases, 9 bases remained unmatched. CDR3 length: 16 residues. CDR3 sequence reads: CASSAQGQGGADTQYF. Here the CDR3 DNA reads TGTGCCAGCAGCGCTCAGGGACAGGGGGGAGCAGATACGCAGTATTTT.

V usage is TRBV12-5 and J usage is TRBJ2-1; D may be TRBD2 (5 bases). Trimming cost V 0 bases and J 8 bases, with 20 bases left between them. Germline loops: CDR1 LGHNT, CDR2 FRNRAP. The CDR3 loop spans 17 amino acids. CDR3 coding DNA: TGTGCTAGTGGTTTGGTACTTTATTCGCCTAGCACTCATGAGCAGTTCTTC. This sequence encodes CASGLVLYSPSTHEQFF.

The chain is built from TRBV5-6 and TRBJ2-7, with TRBD2 as a possible D gene (7 bases). CDR1 and CDR2 from the germline V gene are SGHDT and YYEEEE. The CDR3 has 14 residues. Trimming stripped 6 bases from V and 2 bases from J, with 15 bases between. The DNA for the CDR3 is TGTGCCAGCATACTTGGGGGGGGCCCCTACGAGCAGTACTTC. It specifies CASILGGGPYEQYF.

V and J are TRBV10-3 and TRBJ1-2, with a weak D call TRBD1 (6 bases). V was cut by 2 bases and J by 1 base, with 11 bases left in between. CDR1 ENHRY and CDR2 SYGVKD come from the germline V gene. This CDR3 is built from 15 residues. CDR3 nucleotides: TGTGCCATCAGTGAGAGGGGGTCCGATAACTATGGCTACACCTTC. Translated, it gives CAISERGSDNYGYTF.

This rearrangement joins TRBV6-5 to TRBJ2-7; the match to TRBD1 covers 7 bases. This CDR3 contains 14 residues. The V gene end was trimmed by 2 bases and the J gene end by 3 bases; junction bases not matched to a gene: 4. The germline V gene has CDR1 MNHEY and CDR2 SVGAGI. DNA for the CDR3: TGTGCCAGCAGTTACACGGGACAGCTCTACGAGCAGTACTTC. Its protein product is CASSYTGQLYEQYF.